The clone carrying this T cell receptor (beta chain) was seen at least ten times. The target antigen is unknown. This entry is derived from a study of blood T cells in healthy people across ages. Study outcomes and limitations: Estimates drawn from one million T cells were deemed to understate diversity. With naive T cell percentage, TCR beta diversity showed a strong correlation. Comparison with aged donors showed that long-lived donors had more naive CD4+ cells and higher diversity. The study could not conclusively compare naive and antigen-experienced cells, given its unsorted PBMCs.

Next came a second PCR, run for about 7 to 12 cycles, which used a sample-barcoded 5' primer along with a J-beta primer mix. TCRdb independently ran MiXCR on the 5' RACE reads; one entry per CDR3 protein. The sample consists of 600,000 to 800,000 distinct CDR3 sequences, over 40% of them appearing once. Germline V lookup: CDR1 GTSNPN, CDR2 SVGIG (reference sequence). This CDR3 has 9 residues. The V gene lost 7 bases and the J gene lost 2 bases, with 2 bases spanning the gap. The receptor was derived from a woman at least 80 years old in good health. Sequenced material: blood. V usage is TRBV30 and J usage is TRBJ1-1; D gene ambiguous. CDR3 in DNA: TGTGCCTTAAACACTGAAGCTTTCTTT. Its protein product is CALNTEAFF.